A selection of T cell receptor beta chains follows, all from one sample in a study of T cells after yellow fever vaccination. One entry per CDR3 protein, called by TCRdb with MiXCR from the 5' RACE reads. Here the sample spans around 350,000 distinct CDR3 sequences, under 14% being singletons. The source material was PBMCs, sampled on the day of the first yellow fever vaccination. Receptors originate from a man between 18 and 29 years old who received the YFV17D yellow fever vaccine. Each CDR3 is given with its conserved first and last residue. The D gene is left open where the match is weak. Only part of the rows carry a size: once, few, many, or a class if the clone is expanded.

d_gene	j_gene	v_gene	abundance	CDR3nt	CDR3aa
TRBD1	TRBJ2-3	TRBV7-6	NA	TGTGCCAGCAGCTTAGTCCCCTCCAGGGGGTTAAGCACAGATACGCAGTATTTT	CASSLVPSRGLSTDTQYF
TRBD1	TRBJ1-1	TRBV29-1	NA	TGCAGCGTTGAGGGGGACAGGACTGAAGCTTTCTTT	CSVEGDRTEAFF
NA	TRBJ2-5	TRBV5-1	NA	TGCGCCAGCAGCTTGGAAACAGTCGGTGGAGAGACCCAGTACTTC	CASSLETVGGETQYF
NA	TRBJ2-5	TRBV5-1	few	TGCGCCAGCAGCTTGGTCCCCGGTTCAGGTAGTGAGACCCAGTACTTC	CASSLVPGSGSETQYF
TRBD1	TRBJ2-7	TRBV3-1	NA	TGTGCCAGCTGCCCCTGGGACAGGGATCCATCAAGGCAGTACTTC	CASCPWDRDPSRQYF
NA	TRBJ2-7	TRBV7-2	few	TGTGCCAGCAGAGGGACTTCCACCACCGAGCAGTACTTC	CASRGTSTTEQYF
NA	TRBJ1-4	TRBV4-2	NA	TGTGCCAGCAGCCAAGATCTACGGGGCCCAGCTAATGAAAAACTGTTTTTT	CASSQDLRGPANEKLFF
NA	TRBJ2-3	TRBV18	NA	TGTGCCAGCTCCACAATGGACCCGGCCCAGGATACGCAGTATTTT	CASSTMDPAQDTQYF
NA	TRBJ1-2	TRBV9	NA	TGTGCCAGCAGGAAGAACGACGGGTATGGCTACACCTTC	CASRKNDGYGYTF
NA	TRBJ1-1	TRBV11-2	few	TGTGCCAGCAGCTTACAGCGCCAAACTGAAGCTTTCTTT	CASSLQRQTEAFF
NA	TRBJ1-1	TRBV18	once	TGTGCCAGCTCAAAAGGACAGATGAACACTGAAGCTTTCTTT	CASSKGQMNTEAFF
NA	TRBJ1-6	TRBV6-5	NA	TGTGCCAGCAGTTACATACAAAGGGGGGGTTATAATTCACCCCTCCACTTT	CASSYIQRGGYNSPLHF
NA	TRBJ2-5	TRBV19	NA	TGTGCCAGTAGTATCGGTCGTCCAGAGACCCAGTACTTC	CASSIGRPETQYF
NA	TRBJ2-3	TRBV3-1	few	TGTGCCAGCAGGCGGGGTCCGCAGTATTTT	CASRRGPQYF
TRBD1	TRBJ2-7	TRBV2	NA	TGTGCCAGCAGGGAAACAGGGGGCGAGCAGTACTTC	CASRETGGEQYF
NA	TRBJ2-1	TRBV5-4	few	TGTGCCAGCAGCTTGGAGCGCGGGGAGCAGTTCTTC	CASSLERGEQFF
NA	TRBJ2-5	TRBV7-2	many	TGTGCCAGCAGCTTAGCGAGGGAGACCCAGTACTTC	CASSLARETQYF
TRBD1	TRBJ2-3	TRBV20-1	few	TGCAGTGCTAGATCACTCCCGGGACAGGGGTCAGATACGCAGTATTTT	CSARSLPGQGSDTQYF
NA	TRBJ1-1	TRBV10-3	many	TGTGCCATCAGTGAACGGAGCATGAACACTGAAGCTTTCTTT	CAISERSMNTEAFF
NA	TRBJ2-3	TRBV7-9	many	TGTGCCAGCAGCTTACCCCACTTCCCCCCGGGGGATACGCAGTATTTT	CASSLPHFPPGDTQYF
TRBD2	TRBJ2-3	TRBV5-1	many	TGCGCCAGCAGCTTGGTCGGGACTAGCGGTTCAGATACGCAGTATTTT	CASSLVGTSGSDTQYF
NA	TRBJ2-2	TRBV7-2	few	TGTGCCAGCAGCTTCTATCAGGGCCTCCTCACCGGGGAGCTGTTTTTT	CASSFYQGLLTGELFF
TRBD2	TRBJ2-3	TRBV5-1	NA	TGCGCCAGCAGCCCGGGAGGGACTACCTCCGATACGCAGTATTTT	CASSPGGTTSDTQYF
NA	TRBJ2-4	TRBV7-2	NA	TGTGCCAGCAGCCAAGGGCGGGACATTCAGTACTTC	CASSQGRDIQYF
NA	TRBJ2-6	TRBV7-2	NA	TGCGCCAGCACTTCCGACTCTGGGGCCAACGTCCTGACTTTC	CASTSDSGANVLTF
NA	TRBJ2-5	TRBV5-1	NA	TGCGCCAGCACCTCAGCAAGGCGCCAAGAGACCCAGTACTTC	CASTSARRQETQYF
TRBD2	TRBJ2-5	TRBV5-4	few	TGTGCCACCATCCAAAGAGCGGGGGAAGAGACCCAGTACTTC	CATIQRAGEETQYF
TRBD2	TRBJ2-3	TRBV4-3	few	TGCGCCAGCAGCCAAGATACGTCGCGGTGGGGGGGGAACCGAAATACGCAGTATTTT	CASSQDTSRWGGNRNTQYF
TRBD2	TRBJ2-7	TRBV7-2	NA	TGTGCCAGCAGCTTAGAAGCGGGGCGATACGAGCAGTACTTC	CASSLEAGRYEQYF
NA	TRBJ2-3	TRBV9	many	TGTGCCAGCAGCACTACGACTAGCACAGATACGCAGTATTTT	CASSTTTSTDTQYF
NA	TRBJ2-1	TRBV20-1	many	TGCAGTGCTAGAGATCTCTTGAAGGGCGTTAGCTCCTACAATGAGCAGTTCTTC	CSARDLLKGVSSYNEQFF
NA	TRBJ1-1	TRBV6-5	few	TGTGCCAGCAGTTACTCAGGGTACTCGAACACTGAAGCTTTCTTT	CASSYSGYSNTEAFF
NA	TRBJ1-4	TRBV6-5	NA	TGTGCCAGCAGCTTACCCGGACGGGATGAAAAACTGTTTTTT	CASSLPGRDEKLFF
NA	TRBJ1-1	TRBV5-1	NA	TGCGCCAGCAGCTGGTGGGGAGGGGCTGAAGCTTTCTTT	CASSWWGGAEAFF
NA	TRBJ1-5	TRBV7-9	NA	TGTGCCAGCAGCTTAGTCGGGGGGCGCGATCAGCCCCAGCATTTT	CASSLVGGRDQPQHF
NA	TRBJ2-2	TRBV20-1	few	TGCAGTGCCATATCGGGGGAGCTGTTTTTT	CSAISGELFF
NA	TRBJ1-5	TRBV7-2	NA	TGTGCCAGCAGCTTAGGCCCGCCTCAGGGATATCAGCCCCAGCATTTT	CASSLGPPQGYQPQHF
TRBD1	TRBJ1-4	TRBV28	few	TGTGCCAGCAGTTATATAAGGGGGCCCCGAAGGGGTGAAAAACTGTTTTTT	CASSYIRGPRRGEKLFF
NA	TRBJ1-2	TRBV4-1	NA	TGCGCCAGCAGCCAACAAAGGTTTGGGTATGGCTACACCTTC	CASSQQRFGYGYTF
NA	TRBJ2-4	TRBV5-1	few	TGCGCCAGCAGCTTGGTACAGGGGGGGGACATTCAGTACTTC	CASSLVQGGDIQYF
TRBD1	TRBJ2-2	TRBV4-1	NA	TGCGCCAGCAGCCAAGTACAGGGGGCGTATTCCGGGGAGCTGTTTTTT	CASSQVQGAYSGELFF
NA	TRBJ1-6	TRBV11-2	few	TGTGCCAGCAGCTTAGCCCTATATTCACCCCTCCACTTT	CASSLALYSPLHF
NA	TRBJ2-3	TRBV14	few	TGTGCCAGCAGCCAAGTTCGGCACCCTCAGTATTTT	CASSQVRHPQYF
NA	TRBJ2-3	TRBV12-3/TRBV12-4	few	TGTGCCAGCAGTACTCTGGACCACACAGATACGCAGTATTTT	CASSTLDHTDTQYF
TRBD2	TRBJ2-7	TRBV20-1	NA	TGCAGTGCTAGTGATAGCGGGGGACCTTCCTACGAGCAGTACTTC	CSASDSGGPSYEQYF
NA	TRBJ1-1	TRBV7-3	NA	TGTGCCAGCAGCTTCCGCTGGGTCATCACTGAAGCTTTCTTT	CASSFRWVITEAFF
TRBD2	TRBJ2-5	TRBV12-3/TRBV12-4	NA	TGTACCCGCAGTTCAAGAGGGAGCGGGGACCGAACCCCACAGACCCAGTACTTC	CTRSSRGSGDRTPQTQYF
NA	TRBJ2-2	TRBV20-1	once	TGCAGTGCCCCTTCTAAACCCGGGACTGTGGCCGGGGAGCTGTTTTTT	CSAPSKPGTVAGELFF
TRBD1	TRBJ1-5	TRBV12-3/TRBV12-4	NA	TGTGCCAGCACTTTACAGGGGGGGGGGCCCCAGCATTTT	CASTLQGGGPQHF
NA	TRBJ2-1	TRBV5-8	few	TGTGCCAGCAGCTGGGGGGGCGGTTACAATGAGCAGTTCTTC	CASSWGGGYNEQFF
TRBD1	TRBJ1-3	TRBV10-3	NA	TGTGCCATCATGGAGGGGGCAAACACCATATATTTT	CAIMEGANTIYF
TRBD2	TRBJ2-5	TRBV20-1	NA	TGCAGTGCTGGAAAAGCGGGGGTAGCGGAGACCCAGTACTTC	CSAGKAGVAETQYF
NA	TRBJ1-1	TRBV5-1	NA	TGCGCCAGCAGCTTGGGGGATATGGAAAGGGGGAATGAAGCTTTCTTT	CASSLGDMERGNEAFF